The count of the clone carrying this T cell receptor beta chain is one. The antigen remains unidentified. The length of the CDR3 is 13 residues. V was clipped by 4 bases and J by 5 bases, with 11 bases between them. The sample is drawn from a study of CD4+ T cells in melanoma. Clones were read by immunoSEQ multiplex PCR, and TCRdb kept only the in-frame ones, dropping some. The sample has several thousand clones, around 71% seen once; the top ten hold around a fifth. Study results and caveats: A reported correlation linked neoantigen-specific CD4+ T cells to CD8+, macrophage and B cell function. In melanoma, neoantigen-specific CD4+ T cells reportedly differed in differentiation state.

The receptor was derived from a human donor with melanoma. J is TRBJ1-1 and V is TRBV12-3 or TRBV12-4; possible D gene TRBD1, 6 bases. Sequencing was carried out using cells from a culture (not recorded whether cultured in vitro). CDR3 sequence (DNA): TGTGCCAGCAGTTACAGGGTAGAAACTGAAGCTTTCTTT. Translating gives CASSYRVETEAFF.